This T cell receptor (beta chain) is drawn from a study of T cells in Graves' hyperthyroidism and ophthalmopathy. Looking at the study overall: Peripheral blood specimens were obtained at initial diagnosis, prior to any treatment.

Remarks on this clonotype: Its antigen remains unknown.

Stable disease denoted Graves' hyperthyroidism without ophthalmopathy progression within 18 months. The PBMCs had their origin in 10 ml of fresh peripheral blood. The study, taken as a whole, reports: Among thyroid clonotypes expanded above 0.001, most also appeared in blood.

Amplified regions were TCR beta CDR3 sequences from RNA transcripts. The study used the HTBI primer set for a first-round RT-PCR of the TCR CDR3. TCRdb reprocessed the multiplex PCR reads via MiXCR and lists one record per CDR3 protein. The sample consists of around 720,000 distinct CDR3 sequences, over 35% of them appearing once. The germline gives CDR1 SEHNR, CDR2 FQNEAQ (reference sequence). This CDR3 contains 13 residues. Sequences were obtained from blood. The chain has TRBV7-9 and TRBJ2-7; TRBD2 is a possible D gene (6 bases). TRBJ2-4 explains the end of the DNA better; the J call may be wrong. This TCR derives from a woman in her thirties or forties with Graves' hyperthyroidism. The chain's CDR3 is CASSVSGESIQYF. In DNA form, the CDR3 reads TGTGCCAGCAGCGTTAGCGGCGAGAGCATTCAGTACTTC.